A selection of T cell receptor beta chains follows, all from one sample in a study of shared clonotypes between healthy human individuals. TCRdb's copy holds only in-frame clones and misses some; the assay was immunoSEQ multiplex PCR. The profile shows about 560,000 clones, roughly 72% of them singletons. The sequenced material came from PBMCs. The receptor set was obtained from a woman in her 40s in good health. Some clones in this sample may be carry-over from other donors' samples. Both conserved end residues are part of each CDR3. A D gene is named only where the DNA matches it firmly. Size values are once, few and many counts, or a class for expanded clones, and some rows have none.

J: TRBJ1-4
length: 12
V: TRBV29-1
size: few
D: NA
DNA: TGCAGCGTTGGGACCTTCAATGAAAAACTGTTTTTT
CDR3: CSVGTFNEKLFF

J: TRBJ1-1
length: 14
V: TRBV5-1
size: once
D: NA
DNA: TGCGCCAGCAGCCCAACGACAGGAGTCCCTGAAGCTTTCTTT
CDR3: CASSPTTGVPEAFF

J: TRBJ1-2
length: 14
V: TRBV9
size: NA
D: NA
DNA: TGTGCCAGCAGCGTAGAAGCAGAGATTAGTGGCTACACCTTC
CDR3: CASSVEAEISGYTF

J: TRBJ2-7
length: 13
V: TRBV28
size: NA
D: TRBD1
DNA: TGTGCCAGCAGTGAGACAGGGTCCTACGAGCAGTACTTC
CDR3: CASSETGSYEQYF

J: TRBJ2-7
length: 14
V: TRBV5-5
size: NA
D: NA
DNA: TGTGCCAGCAGCTCCCTAAAGGGAGCATACGAGCAGTACTTC
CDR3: CASSSLKGAYEQYF

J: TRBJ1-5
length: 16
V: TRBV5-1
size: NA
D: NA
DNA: TGCGCCAGCAGCTTGGCCCCAGGGGATAGCAATCAGCCCCAGCATTTT
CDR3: CASSLAPGDSNQPQHF

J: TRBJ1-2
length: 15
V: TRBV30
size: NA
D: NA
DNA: TGTGCCTGGAGTGTACGAGGGTCGCTCAACTATGGCTACACCTTC
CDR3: CAWSVRGSLNYGYTF

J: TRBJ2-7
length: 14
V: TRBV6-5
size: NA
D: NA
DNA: TGTGCCAGCAGTTACCGAAGACCTAATGGAGAGCAGTACTTC
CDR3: CASSYRRPNGEQYF

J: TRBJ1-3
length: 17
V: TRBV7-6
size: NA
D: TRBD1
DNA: TGTGCCAGCAGCTCCTGGACAGGGGGGAGCTCTGGAAACACCATATATTTT
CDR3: CASSSWTGGSSGNTIYF

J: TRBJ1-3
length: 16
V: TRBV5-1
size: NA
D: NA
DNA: TGCGCCAGCAGCTTACAGGGACTCGGCTCTGGAAACACCATATATTTT
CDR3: CASSLQGLGSGNTIYF

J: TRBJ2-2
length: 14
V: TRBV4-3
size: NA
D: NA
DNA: TGCGCCAGCAGCCAAAACAGGGATTCCGGGGAGCTGTTTTTT
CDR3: CASSQNRDSGELFF

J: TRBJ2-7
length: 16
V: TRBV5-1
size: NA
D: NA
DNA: TGCGCCAGCAGCTTGGGGAACACAGGGACGACCTACGAGCAGTACTTC
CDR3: CASSLGNTGTTYEQYF

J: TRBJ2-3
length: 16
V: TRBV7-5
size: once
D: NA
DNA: TGTGTCAGCAGCTCCCCTAGCGGGATGGGGGCAGATACGCAGTATTTT
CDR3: CVSSSPSGMGADTQYF

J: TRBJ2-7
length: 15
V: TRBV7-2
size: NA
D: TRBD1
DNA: TGTGCCAGCAGACAATTAGCAGGGGGCCGGTACGAGCAGTACTTC
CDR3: CASRQLAGGRYEQYF

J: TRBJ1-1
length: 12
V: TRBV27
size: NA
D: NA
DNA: TGTGCCAGCAGTTCCCAGGGGACTGAAGCTTTCTTT
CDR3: CASSSQGTEAFF

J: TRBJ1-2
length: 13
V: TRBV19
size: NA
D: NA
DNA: TGTGCCAGTAGTATGAGAGGGAAATATGGCTACACCTTC
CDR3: CASSMRGKYGYTF

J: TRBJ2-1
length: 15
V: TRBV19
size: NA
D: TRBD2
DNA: TGTGCCAGTAGGGACCCCGGGACTAGCGTGAATGAGCAGTTCTTC
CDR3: CASRDPGTSVNEQFF

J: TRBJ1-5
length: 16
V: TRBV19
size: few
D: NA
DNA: TGTGCCAGTAGTATGTCGACAGCTTATAGCAATCAGCCCCAGCATTTT
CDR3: CASSMSTAYSNQPQHF

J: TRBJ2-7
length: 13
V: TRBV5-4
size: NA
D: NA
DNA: TGTGCCAGCAGCTTACTAGCAGCCTACGAGCAGTACTTC
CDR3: CASSLLAAYEQYF

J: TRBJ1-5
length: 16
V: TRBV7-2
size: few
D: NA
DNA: TGTGCCAGCAGCTCCCCGGATAGGGCTTTCAATCAGCCCCAGCATTTT
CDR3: CASSSPDRAFNQPQHF

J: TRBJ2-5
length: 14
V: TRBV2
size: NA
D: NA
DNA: TGTGCCAGCACCGAGGGCTACCAGGGGGAGACCCAGTACTTC
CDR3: CASTEGYQGETQYF

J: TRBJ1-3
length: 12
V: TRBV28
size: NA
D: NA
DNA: TGTGCCAGCAGTTTATCTGGAAACACCATATATTTT
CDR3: CASSLSGNTIYF

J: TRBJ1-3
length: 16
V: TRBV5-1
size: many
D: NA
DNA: TGCGCCAGCAGCTTGGACGGCAGGGCGGATGGAAACACCATATATTTT
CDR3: CASSLDGRADGNTIYF

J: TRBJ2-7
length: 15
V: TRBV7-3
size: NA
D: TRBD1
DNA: TGTGCCAGCAGCTTAACTGGACAGGGGACCTACGAGCAGTACTTC
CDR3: CASSLTGQGTYEQYF